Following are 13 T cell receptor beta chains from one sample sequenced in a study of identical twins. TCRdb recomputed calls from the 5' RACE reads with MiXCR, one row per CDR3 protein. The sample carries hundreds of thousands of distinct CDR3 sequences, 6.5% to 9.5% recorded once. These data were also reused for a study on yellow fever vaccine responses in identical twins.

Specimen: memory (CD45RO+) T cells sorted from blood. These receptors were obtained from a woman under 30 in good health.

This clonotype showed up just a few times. CDR3: CASSRVQGQETQYF. The CDR3 nucleotides read TGCGCCAGCTCGAGAGTGCAGGGCCAAGAGACCCAGTACTTC. This rearrangement joins TRBV5-1 to TRBJ2-5; D is possibly TRBD1 (5 bases). Germline CDR1 SGHRS, CDR2 YFSETQ. The V end lost 7 bases, the J end lost 1 base, and 14 bases lay between the germline ends. The CDR3 has 14 amino acids. Complete variable domain (other parts from reference TRBV5-1 and TRBJ2-5): KAGVTQTPRYLIKTRGQQVTLSCSPISGHRSVSWYQQTPGQGLQFLFEYFSETQRNKGNFPGRFSGRQFSNSRSEMNVSTLELGDSALYLCASSRVQGQETQYFGPGTRLLVL.

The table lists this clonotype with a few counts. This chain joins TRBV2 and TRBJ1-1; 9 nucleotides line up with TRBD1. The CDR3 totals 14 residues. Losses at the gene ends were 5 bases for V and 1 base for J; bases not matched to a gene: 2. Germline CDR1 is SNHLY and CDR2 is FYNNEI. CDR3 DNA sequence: TGTGCCAGCAGTCCGGACAGGGGGAACACTGAAGCTTTCTTT. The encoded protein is CASSPDRGNTEAFF.

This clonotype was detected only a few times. The CDR3 here is CATGLRSYEQYV. As DNA, the CDR3 is TGTGCTACGGGACTCCGCTCCTACGAGCAGTACGTC. J is TRBJ2-7 and V is TRBV12-5, with D possibly being TRBD2 (6 bases). The CDR3 has 12 amino acids. Per germline, CDR1 LGHNT and CDR2 FRNRAP. The germline V and J ends were trimmed by 10 bases and 0 bases, with 10 bases remaining between them.

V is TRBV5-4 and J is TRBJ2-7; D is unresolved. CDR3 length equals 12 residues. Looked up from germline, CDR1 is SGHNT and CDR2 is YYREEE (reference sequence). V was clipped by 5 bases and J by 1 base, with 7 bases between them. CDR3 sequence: CASSHDSYEQYV. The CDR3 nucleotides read TGTGCCAGCAGTCATGATTCCTACGAGCAGTACGTC.

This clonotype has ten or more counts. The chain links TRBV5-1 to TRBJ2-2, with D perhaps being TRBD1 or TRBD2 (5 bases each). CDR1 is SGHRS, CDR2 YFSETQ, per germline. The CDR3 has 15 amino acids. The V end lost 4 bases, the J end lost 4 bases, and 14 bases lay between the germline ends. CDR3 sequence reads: CASSKGEWGTGELFF. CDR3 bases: TGCGCCAGCAGCAAAGGGGAGTGGGGCACCGGGGAGCTGTTTTTT.

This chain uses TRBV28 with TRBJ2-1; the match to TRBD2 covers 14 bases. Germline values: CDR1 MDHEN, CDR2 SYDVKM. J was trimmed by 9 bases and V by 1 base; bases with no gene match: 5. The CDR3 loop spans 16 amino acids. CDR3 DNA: TGTGCCAGCAGTTTATACGGGACTAGCGGGAGAGGTGAGCAGTTCTTC. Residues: CASSLYGTSGRGEQFF.

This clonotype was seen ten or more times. CDR3 in amino acids: CSARDRQGVVETQYF. For the CDR3, the DNA is TGCAGTGCTAGAGATCGACAGGGGGTGGTGGAGACCCAGTACTTC. This chain connects TRBV20-1 to TRBJ2-5, with 9 bases aligning to TRBD1. This CDR3 has 15 residues. The V gene's germline CDR1 is DFQATT and CDR2 SNEGSKA (reference sequence). The V segment lost 0 bases and the J segment 5 bases; nucleotides outside the gene matches: 7.

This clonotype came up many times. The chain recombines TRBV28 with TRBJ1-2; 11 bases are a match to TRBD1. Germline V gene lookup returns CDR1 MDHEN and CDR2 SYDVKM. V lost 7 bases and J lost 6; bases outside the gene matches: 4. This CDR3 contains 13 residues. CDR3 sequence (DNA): TGTGCCAGCACCTTGGGACAGGGGGATGGCTACACCTTC. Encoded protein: CASTLGQGDGYTF.

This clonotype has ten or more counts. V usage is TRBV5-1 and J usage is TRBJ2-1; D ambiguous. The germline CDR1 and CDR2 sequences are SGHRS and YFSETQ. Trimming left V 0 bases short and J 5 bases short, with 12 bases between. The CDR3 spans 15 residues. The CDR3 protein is CASSLGWDGHNEQFF. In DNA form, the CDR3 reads TGCGCCAGCAGCTTGGGGTGGGATGGGCACAATGAGCAGTTCTTC.

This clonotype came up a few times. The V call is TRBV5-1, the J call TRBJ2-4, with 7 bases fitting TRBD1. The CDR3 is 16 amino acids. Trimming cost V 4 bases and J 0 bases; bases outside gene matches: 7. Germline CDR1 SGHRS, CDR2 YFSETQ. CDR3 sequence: CASSGTASLAKNIQYF. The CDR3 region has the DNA TGCGCCAGCAGCGGGACAGCCTCTTTAGCCAAAAACATTCAGTACTTC.

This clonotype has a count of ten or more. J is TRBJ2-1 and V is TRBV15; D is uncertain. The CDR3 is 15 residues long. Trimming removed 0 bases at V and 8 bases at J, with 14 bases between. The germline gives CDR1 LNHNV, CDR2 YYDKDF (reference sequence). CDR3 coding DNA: TGTGCCACCAGCAGAGATCCCTCCCAGTGGGATGAGCAGTTCTTC. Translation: CATSRDPSQWDEQFF.

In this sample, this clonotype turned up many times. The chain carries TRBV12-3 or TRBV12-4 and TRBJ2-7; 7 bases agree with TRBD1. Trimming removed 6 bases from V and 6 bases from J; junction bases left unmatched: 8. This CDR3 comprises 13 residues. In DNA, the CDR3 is TGTGCCAGCAGCCCCTCCTCAGGGGGCGAGCAGTACTTC. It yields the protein CASSPSSGGEQYF.

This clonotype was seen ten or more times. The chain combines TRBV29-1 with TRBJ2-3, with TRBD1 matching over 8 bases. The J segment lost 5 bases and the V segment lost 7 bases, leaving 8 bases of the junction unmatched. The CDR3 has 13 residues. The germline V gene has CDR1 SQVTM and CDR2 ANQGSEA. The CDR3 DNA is TGCAGCGCTGGGACAGGAAGGGGAGATACGCAGTATTTT. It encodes CSAGTGRGDTQYF.